This T cell receptor (beta chain) is drawn from a study of cytomegalovirus exposure and HLA in healthy donors. Study outcomes and limitations: Previous analysis showed most TCR beta V segments were productive about 90% or about 30% of the time.

For this clone: Its target is not known.

The PCR contained 60 Vbeta and 13 Jbeta primers. Measured with immunoSEQ multiplex PCR; TCRdb has only the in-frame clones, and not every one. The sample has roughly 130,000 clones, over 70% seen once. This CDR3 is built from 15 residues. V trimming: 3 bases; J trimming: 3 bases; junction bases outside the gene matches: 7. Germline V CDR1 and CDR2: SGHDN, FVKESK. The sequenced material came from PBMCs. The clonotype was recovered from a man aged 18 to 30 in good health and CMV-seronegative. The V gene is TRBV14, the J gene TRBJ1-2; 7 bases align to TRBD1. The DNA of the CDR3 is TGTGCCAGCAGCCAGACAGGGTCGGGAGACTATGGCTACACCTTC. Translating it yields CASSQTGSGDYGYTF.